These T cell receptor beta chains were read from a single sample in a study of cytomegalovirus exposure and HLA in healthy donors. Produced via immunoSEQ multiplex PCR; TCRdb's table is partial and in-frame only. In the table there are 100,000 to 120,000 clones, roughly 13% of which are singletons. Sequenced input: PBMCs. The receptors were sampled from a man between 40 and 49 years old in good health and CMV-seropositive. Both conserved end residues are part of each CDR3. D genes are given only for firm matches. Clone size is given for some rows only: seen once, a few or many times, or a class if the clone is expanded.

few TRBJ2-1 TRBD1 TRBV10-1 TGCGCCAGCAGTGTCGGGACAGGGGATTACAATGAGCAGTTCTTC CASSVGTGDYNEQFF
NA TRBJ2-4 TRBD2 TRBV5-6 TGTGCCAGCAGCACTAACGGGAGGCGGGCCAAAAACATTCAGTACTTC CASSTNGRRAKNIQYF
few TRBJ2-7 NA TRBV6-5 TGTGCCAGCTCCAGGGGATACGAGCAGTACTTC CASSRGYEQYF
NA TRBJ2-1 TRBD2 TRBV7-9 TGTGCCAGCAGCCCGACTAGCGGGAGCAACAATGAGCAGTTCTTC CASSPTSGSNNEQFF
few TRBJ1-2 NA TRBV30 TGTGCCTGGAGTGTAGTAGCGGGAGGTGGCTACACCTTC CAWSVVAGGGYTF
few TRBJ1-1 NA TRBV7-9 TGTGCCAGCAGCGTACCGGGTAACACTGAAGCTTTCTTT CASSVPGNTEAFF
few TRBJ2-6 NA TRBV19 TGTGCCAGTAGTCAAATCATCTCTGGGGCCAACGTCCTGACTTTC CASSQIISGANVLTF
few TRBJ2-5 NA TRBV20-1 TGCAGTGCTAGAGCGAGAGAGACCCAGTACTTC CSARARETQYF
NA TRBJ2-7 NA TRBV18 TGTGCCAGCTCACCCACAATAGCAGACTCCACATCCGTGGGAGCGTGGCAGTACTTC CASSPTIADSTSVGAWQYF
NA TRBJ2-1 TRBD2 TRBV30 TGTGCCTGGAGAAGGCTAGCGGGAGGGAGCTCCTACAATGAGCAGTTCTTC CAWRRLAGGSSYNEQFF
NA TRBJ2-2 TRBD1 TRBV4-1 TGCGCCAGCAGCCTCATGGGACAGGCTCACACCGGGGAGCTGTTTTTT CASSLMGQAHTGELFF
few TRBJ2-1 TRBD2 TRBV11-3 TGTGCCAGCAGCTCGGGACTAGCGGGAGGCCATGAGCAGTTCTTC CASSSGLAGGHEQFF
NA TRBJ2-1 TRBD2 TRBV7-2 TGTGCCAGCAGCGCCAGGAGACTAGCGGAATACAATGAGCAGTTCTTC CASSARRLAEYNEQFF
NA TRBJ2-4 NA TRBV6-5 TGTGCCAGCAGTTTCAACGGGAAAGGCATTCAGTACTTC CASSFNGKGIQYF
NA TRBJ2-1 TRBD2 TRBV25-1 TGTGCCAGCAGTGACCCCAGCGGGATGGTAAATGAGCAGTTCTTC CASSDPSGMVNEQFF
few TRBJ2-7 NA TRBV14 TGTGCCAGCAGCCAAGAGGAGGCCAGCTCCTACGAGCAGTACTTC CASSQEEASSYEQYF
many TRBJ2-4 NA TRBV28 TGTGCCAGCGAACCGGGGGGCGGAGCCCTAAACATTCAGTACTTC CASEPGGGALNIQYF
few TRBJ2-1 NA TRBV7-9 TGTGCCAGCAGCATGGCCGGGACTCTAGAGGGCCGTGAGCAGTTCTTC CASSMAGTLEGREQFF
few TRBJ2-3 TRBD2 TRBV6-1 TGTGCCAGCAATAAGACTAGCGGGAGTCATGATGCGCAGTATTTT CASNKTSGSHDAQYF
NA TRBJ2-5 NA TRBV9 TGTGCCAGCAGCCCCATTGGCGGGACCGGAGAGACCCAGTACTTC CASSPIGGTGETQYF
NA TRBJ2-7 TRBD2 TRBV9 TGTGCCAGCAGTAAGAGCGGGAGCGACTACGAGCAGTACTTC CASSKSGSDYEQYF
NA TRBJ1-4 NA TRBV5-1 TGCGCCAGCAGCTTGGAGGGGGTAAATGAAAAACTGTTTTTT CASSLEGVNEKLFF
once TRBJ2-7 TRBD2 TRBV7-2 TGTGCCAGCAGCGTTAGCGGGAGGGCCCGAGGGGAGCAGTACTTC CASSVSGRARGEQYF
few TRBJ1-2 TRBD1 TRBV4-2 TGTGCCAGCAGCCAGGTAGGACAGGGCCCTAACTATGGCTACACCTTC CASSQVGQGPNYGYTF
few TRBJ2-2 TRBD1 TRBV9 TGTGCCAGCAGCGCCGGACAGGGCGAGAACACCGGGGAGCTGTTTTTT CASSAGQGENTGELFF
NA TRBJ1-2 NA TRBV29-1 TGCAGCGTTACGGGGTCCGAATCGACAGGACTTATCGGAAAGGGCTACACCTTC CSVTGSESTGLIGKGYTF
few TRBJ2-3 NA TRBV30 TGTGCCTGGGACGCCAGGGCAGATACGCAGTATTTT CAWDARADTQYF
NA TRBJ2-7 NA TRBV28 TGTGCCAGCGGGGACAATGCACCCTACGAGCAGTACTTC CASGDNAPYEQYF
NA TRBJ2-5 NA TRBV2 TGTGCCAGCAGTTCCAGCGGGCCCTTGGGGACCCAGTACTTC CASSSSGPLGTQYF
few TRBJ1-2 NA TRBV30 TGTGCCTGGAGTTCACATCGTGGCTACACCTTC CAWSSHRGYTF
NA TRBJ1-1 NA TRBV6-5 TGTGCCAGCAGTTACTTGCCACAGGGAGACACTGAAGCTTTCTTT CASSYLPQGDTEAFF
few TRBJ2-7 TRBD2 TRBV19 TGTGCCAGTAGTATAACTAGCGGGAGCTACGAGCAGTACTTC CASSITSGSYEQYF
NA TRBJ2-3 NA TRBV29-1 TGCAGCGTTGAAGGTCGCCTCAGCGCAGATACGCAGTATTTT CSVEGRLSADTQYF
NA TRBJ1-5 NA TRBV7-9 TGTGCCAGCAGCTCTCCTTATAGCAATCAGCCCCAGCATTTT CASSSPYSNQPQHF
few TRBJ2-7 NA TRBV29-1 TGCAGCGTTGACCGGTCCGGGACTTCCCACGAGCAGTACTTC CSVDRSGTSHEQYF
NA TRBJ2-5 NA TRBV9 TGTGCCACCGGACGGGGAGATGGAGAGACCCAGTACTTC CATGRGDGETQYF
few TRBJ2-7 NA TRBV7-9 TGTGCCAGCAGTCCCAGGGGACCCTACGAGCAGTACTTC CASSPRGPYEQYF
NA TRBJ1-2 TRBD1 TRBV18 TGTGCCAGCTCAACAGCCACAAAACAGGGGAACTATGGCTACACCTTC CASSTATKQGNYGYTF
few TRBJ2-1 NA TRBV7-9 TGTGCCAGGGGAGAGGACGGGAGCTCCTACAATGAGCAGTTCTTC CARGEDGSSYNEQFF
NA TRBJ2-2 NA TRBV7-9 TGTGCCAGCAGCCCCGGGACCGGGGAGCTGTTTTTT CASSPGTGELFF
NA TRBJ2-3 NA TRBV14 TGTGCCAGCAGCTCCCGACTAACAGATACGCAGTATTTT CASSSRLTDTQYF
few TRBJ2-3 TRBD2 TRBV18 TGTGCCAGCTCCCAATTCGTGCTAGCGGGAGCGTCAGATACGCAGTATTTT CASSQFVLAGASDTQYF
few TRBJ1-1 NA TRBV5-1 TGCGCCAGCAGCTTGGCCATAGGGGCGAACACTGAAGCTTTCTTT CASSLAIGANTEAFF
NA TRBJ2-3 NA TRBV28 TGTGCCAGCAGTTTACCGACAGATACGCAGTATTTT CASSLPTDTQYF
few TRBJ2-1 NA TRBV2 TGTGCCAGCAGTGAAGGGAGACTCAATGAGCAGTTCTTC CASSEGRLNEQFF
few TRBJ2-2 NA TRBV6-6 TGTGCCAGCAGTTATTGGGGACACAGCACCGGGGAGCTGTTTTTT CASSYWGHSTGELFF
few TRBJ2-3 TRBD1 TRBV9 TGTGCCAGCAGCGTATCCGGAGACAGGGCCACAGATACGCAGTATTTT CASSVSGDRATDTQYF
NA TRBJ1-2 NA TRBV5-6 TGTGCCAGCAGCTCCTATAACTATGGCTACACCTTC CASSSYNYGYTF
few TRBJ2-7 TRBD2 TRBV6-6 TGTGCCAGCAGACAAAAAGCGGGAGGGTCTTTCTACGAGCAGTACTTC CASRQKAGGSFYEQYF
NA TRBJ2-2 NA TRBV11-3 TGTGCCAGCGCCGCCAGGCCGAACGGGGAGCTGTTTTTT CASAARPNGELFF
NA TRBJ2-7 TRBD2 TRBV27 TGTGCCAGCAGTAGGCAAGCGGGGATCTCCTACGAGCAGTACTTC CASSRQAGISYEQYF
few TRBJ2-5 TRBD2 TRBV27 TGTGCCAGCAGTTTTTTTGGCGGGAGTCAAGAGACCCAGTACTTC CASSFFGGSQETQYF
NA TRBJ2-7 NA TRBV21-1 TGTGCCAGCAGCAGTCACCCGGAGGCCGAGCAGTACTTC CASSSHPEAEQYF
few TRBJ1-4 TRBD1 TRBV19 TGTGCCAGTAGTACCTCCGGGACAGGAATTGAAAAACTGTTTTTT CASSTSGTGIEKLFF
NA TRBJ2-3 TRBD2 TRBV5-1 TGCGCTAGCAGCCAACTGACTAGCGGGATGATCACAGATACGCAGTATTTT CASSQLTSGMITDTQYF
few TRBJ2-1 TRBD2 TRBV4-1 TGCGCCAGCAGCCAAGAAACGGGACTAGCGCGGTATGAGCAGTTCTTC CASSQETGLARYEQFF
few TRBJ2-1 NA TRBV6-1 TGTGCCAGCACCACATGGGGACTGGACAATGAGCAGTTCTTC CASTTWGLDNEQFF
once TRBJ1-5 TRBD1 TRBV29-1 TGCAGCACAGGACAGGGGGCAGGCCAGCCCCAGCATTTT CSTGQGAGQPQHF
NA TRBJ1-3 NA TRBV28 TGTGCCAGCGGGATGGCAGGGACTCCTGGAAACACCATATATTTT CASGMAGTPGNTIYF
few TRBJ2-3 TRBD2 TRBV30 TGTGCCTGGAGTCTAGCGGGAGTGACAGATACGCAGTATTTT CAWSLAGVTDTQYF